The 19 T cell receptor beta chains listed next were all sequenced from one sample in a study of graft-versus-host responses after intestinal transplantation. These receptors lack a known antigen. Generated by immunoSEQ multiplex PCR, the TCRdb table keeps only in-frame clones and is missing some. The sample consists of tens of thousands of clones, roughly 86% of them appearing once. The specimen was unstimulated CD8+ T cells sorted from spleen or lymph node cells, collected before transplant. The receptors here all came from a human donor who was the organ donor for an intestinal transplant.

This clone has just one count. The chain uses TRBV11-3 and TRBJ1-1, with TRBD1 matching 8 bases. The CDR3 spans 15 residues. After removal of 5 bases from V and 2 bases from J, the junction contained 7 bases not matched to a gene. Germline V gene data show CDR1 as SGHNT and CDR2 as YENEEA. CDR3 in amino acids: CASSMRTGSNTEAFF. CDR3 DNA: TGTGCCAGCAGCATGAGGACAGGGTCAAACACTGAAGCTTTCTTT. The whole variable domain, remainder taken from reference TRBV11-3 and TRBJ1-1, is EAGVVQSPRYKIIEKKQPVAFWCNPISGHNTLYWYLQNLGQGPELLIRYENEEAVDDSQLPKDRFSAERLKGVDSTLKIQPAELGDSAVYLCASSMRTGSNTEAFFGQGTRLTVV.

Remarks on this clone: Other DNA sequences from this sample encode an identical CDR3 as well. J is TRBJ2-2 and V is TRBV6-5; D ambiguous. This CDR3 has 16 amino acids. V dropped 0 bases and J dropped 4 bases, with 12 bases sitting between them. Germline-derived CDR1 and CDR2 are MNHEY and SVGAGI. The CDR3, as DNA: TGTGCCAGCAGTTACTCATTCCCAGTGAGCACCGGGGAGCTGTTTTTT. Amino acids: CASSYSFPVSTGELFF.

The chain links TRBV4-1 to TRBJ1-2, with 8 nucleotides matching TRBD1. Germline values: CDR1 MGHRA, CDR2 YSYEKL. This CDR3 spans 14 amino acids. The V and J ends lost 6 bases and 5 bases, in that order; junction bases with no gene match: 8. The CDR3 coding sequence is TGCGCCAGCAGTCCGAGACAGGGGAGGTATGGCTACACCTTC. It codes for CASSPRQGRYGYTF.

The rearrangement uses TRBV7-2 and TRBJ2-3; D unclear. CDR3 length: 12 residues. Between the trimmed V and J ends, which lost 1 base and 5 bases, there was a span of 4 bases. Germline V gene data show CDR1 as SGHTA and CDR2 as FQGNSA. The CDR3 DNA sequence: TGTGCCAGCAGCTTAGACGAAGATACGCAGTATTTT. Its protein product is CASSLDEDTQYF.

The chain links TRBV4-2 to TRBJ2-1; 9 bases line up with TRBD2. The trim removed 0 bases at V and 5 bases at J, leaving 5 bases unmatched. CDR3 length: 16 residues. CDR1 is LGHNA and CDR2 is YNFKEQ in the germline V gene. This CDR3 reads CASSQDGVAGDNEQFF. Written as DNA, the CDR3 is TGTGCCAGCAGCCAAGATGGGGTAGCGGGAGACAATGAGCAGTTCTTC.

The chain has TRBV7-9 and TRBJ2-1, with unresolved D. V gave up 4 bases and J gave up 1 base, with 11 bases separating them. The CDR3 is 15 residues long. Looked up from germline, CDR1 is SEHNR and CDR2 is FQNEAQ (reference sequence). The CDR3 loop reads CASSSGRASYNEQFF. The CDR3 DNA reads as TGTGCCAGCAGCTCCGGCCGGGCTTCCTACAATGAGCAGTTCTTC. The full variable domain, with the rest looked up from reference TRBV7-9 and TRBJ2-1, is DTGVSQNPRHKITKRGQNVTFRCDPISEHNRLYWYRQTLGQGPEFLTYFQNEAQLEKSRLLSDRFSAERPKGSFSTLEIQRTEQGDSAMYLCASSSGRASYNEQFFGPGTRLTVL.

This chain uses TRBV9 with TRBJ1-1, with no clear D. Germline V gives CDR1 SGDLS, CDR2 YYNGEE. Trimming took off 0 bases at V and 1 base at J, with 16 bases between the two ends. The CDR3 sequence is 17 residues long. CDR3 coding DNA: TGTGCCAGCAGCGTAGATTGGATGGGAGGGAAGAACACTGAAGCTTTCTTT. Amino acid sequence: CASSVDWMGGKNTEAFF.

This chain uses TRBV7-9 with TRBJ2-4; tentatively, D is TRBD1 or TRBD2 (6 bases each). V was trimmed by 8 bases and J by 0 bases, leaving 11 bases between them. The CDR3 runs to 14 residues. CDR1 and CDR2 (germline): SEHNR, FQNEAQ (reference sequence). For the CDR3, the DNA is TGTGCCAGCCCCAGGGGAGGAGCCAAAAACATTCAGTACTTC. Translated, it gives CASPRGGAKNIQYF.

The chain has TRBV7-9 and TRBJ2-3; 7 bases are shared with TRBD1. Germline V gene lookup returns CDR1 SEHNR and CDR2 FQNEAQ (reference sequence). Unmatched junction bases numbered 6, after V lost 5 bases and J lost 4 bases. CDR3 size: 14 residues. The CDR3 DNA is TGTGCCAGCAGCCCCAGACAGGGCCCAGATACGCAGTATTTT. Translating it yields CASSPRQGPDTQYF. The variable domain in full, with the rest retrieved from reference TRBV7-9 and TRBJ2-3, is DTGVSQNPRHKITKRGQNVTFRCDPISEHNRLYWYRQTLGQGPEFLTYFQNEAQLEKSRLLSDRFSAERPKGSFSTLEIQRTEQGDSAMYLCASSPRQGPDTQYFGPGTRLTVL.

Regarding this clone: Relative to the germline gene, one junction end is altered; a read error may explain this. The chain joins TRBV7-9 to TRBJ1-4; D not resolved. The CDR3 length is 11 residues. Germline V gene sequence: CDR1 SEHNR, CDR2 FQNEAQ (reference sequence). The CDR3 nucleotides read TGTGCCAGCAGCTCTAAAGAAAAACTGTTTTTT. Protein: CASSSKEKLFF.

This clone was observed a few times. The genes are TRBV7-9 and TRBJ2-3; D is unclear. Trimming took 10 bases from V and 7 from J, leaving 9 bases between them. The CDR3 covers 10 residues. The germline gives CDR1 SEHNR, CDR2 FQNEAQ (reference sequence). The CDR3 nucleotides read TGTGCCACCTTCCCTCATACGCAGTATTTT. It encodes CATFPHTQYF.

This clone was counted between two and nine times. The chain recombines TRBV5-8 with TRBJ2-1; 8 nucleotides line up with TRBD1. CDR1 is SGHTS and CDR2 is YDEGEE in the germline V gene. The J segment lost 8 bases and the V segment lost 0 bases, leaving 7 bases of the junction unmatched. This CDR3 is 15 amino acids long. CDR3 region: CASSLGRGPIYEQFF. The DNA of the CDR3 is TGTGCCAGCAGCTTGGGCAGGGGGCCCATCTATGAGCAGTTCTTC.

This clone was seen more than once but under ten times. V usage is TRBV6-5 and J usage is TRBJ2-1, with D uncertain. The V and J ends lost 5 bases and 9 bases respectively, with 17 bases between them. The CDR3 length is 14 residues. The germline V gene has CDR1 MNHEY and CDR2 SVGAGI. CDR3 bases: TGTGCCAGCAGTCCAGATGGACCCTTAAGTGAGCAGTTCTTC. Its translation is CASSPDGPLSEQFF.

CDR3 DNA: TGTGCCAGCAGTTTATCAGGGGGAGTTGGCTACACCTTC. Translation gives CASSLSGGVGYTF. This sequence joins TRBV27 and TRBJ1-2; maybe TRBD1 (6 bases). V lost 0 bases and J 7 bases, leaving 9 bases between the germline ends. The CDR3 length is 13 residues. The germline CDR1 and CDR2 sequences are MNHEY and SMNVEV (reference sequence).

This chain connects TRBV27 to TRBJ1-1; D uncertain. There are 16 residues in the CDR3. The germline V gene encodes CDR1 MNHEY and CDR2 SMNVEV (reference sequence). The V and J ends lost 5 bases and 1 base respectively, with 17 bases between them. CDR3 amino acids: CASSPNIQFPNTEAFF. The CDR3, as DNA: TGTGCCAGCAGTCCAAACATACAGTTCCCGAACACTGAAGCTTTCTTT.

This clone appeared a few times. CDR3 protein: CASSDRGPSGGAPYEQYF. CDR3 sequence (DNA): TGTGCCAGTAGCGACCGAGGGCCTAGCGGGGGGGCCCCCTACGAGCAGTACTTC. V is TRBV19 and J is TRBJ2-7; TRBD2 matches 12 bases. The CDR3 has 18 amino acids. Looked up from germline, CDR1 is LNHDA and CDR2 is SQIVND (reference sequence). Losses at the gene ends were 6 bases for V and 2 bases for J; bases not matched to a gene: 14.

This chain connects TRBV4-1 to TRBJ2-7, with D perhaps matching TRBD2 (5 bases). The CDR3 is 15 residues long. Trimming removed 1 base from V and 1 base from J, with 11 bases in between. Germline lookup yields CDR1 MGHRA and CDR2 YSYEKL. The CDR3 DNA follows: TGCGCCAGCAGCCAAGGGGAGTCGGTGTCCTACGAGCAGTACTTC. Amino acids: CASSQGESVSYEQYF.

The V call is TRBV30, the J call TRBJ1-2; D not certain. Germline lookup yields CDR1 GTSNPN and CDR2 SVGIG (reference sequence). The CDR3 totals 13 residues. Trimming removed 3 bases at V and 0 bases at J, with 8 bases between. CDR3: CAWRGWTNYGYTF. DNA of the CDR3: TGTGCCTGGAGAGGGTGGACTAACTATGGCTACACCTTC. The full variable domain, its missing parts supplied by reference TRBV30 and TRBJ1-2, is SQTIHQWPATLVQPVGSPLSLECTVEGTSNPNLYWYRQAAGRGLQLLFYSVGIGQISSEVPQNLSASRPQDRQFILSSKKLLLSDSGFYLCAWRGWTNYGYTFGSGTRLTVV.

The chain is built from TRBV4-1 and TRBJ1-4; 12 bases fit TRBD1. The V and J ends lost 3 bases and 8 bases, in that order; junction bases with no gene match: 10. The CDR3 is 17 amino acids. CDR1 is MGHRA and CDR2 is YSYEKL in the germline V gene. CDR3 loop: CASSHPGQGAGIEKLFF. For the CDR3, the DNA is TGCGCCAGCAGCCACCCGGGACAGGGGGCAGGGATCGAAAAACTGTTTTTT.